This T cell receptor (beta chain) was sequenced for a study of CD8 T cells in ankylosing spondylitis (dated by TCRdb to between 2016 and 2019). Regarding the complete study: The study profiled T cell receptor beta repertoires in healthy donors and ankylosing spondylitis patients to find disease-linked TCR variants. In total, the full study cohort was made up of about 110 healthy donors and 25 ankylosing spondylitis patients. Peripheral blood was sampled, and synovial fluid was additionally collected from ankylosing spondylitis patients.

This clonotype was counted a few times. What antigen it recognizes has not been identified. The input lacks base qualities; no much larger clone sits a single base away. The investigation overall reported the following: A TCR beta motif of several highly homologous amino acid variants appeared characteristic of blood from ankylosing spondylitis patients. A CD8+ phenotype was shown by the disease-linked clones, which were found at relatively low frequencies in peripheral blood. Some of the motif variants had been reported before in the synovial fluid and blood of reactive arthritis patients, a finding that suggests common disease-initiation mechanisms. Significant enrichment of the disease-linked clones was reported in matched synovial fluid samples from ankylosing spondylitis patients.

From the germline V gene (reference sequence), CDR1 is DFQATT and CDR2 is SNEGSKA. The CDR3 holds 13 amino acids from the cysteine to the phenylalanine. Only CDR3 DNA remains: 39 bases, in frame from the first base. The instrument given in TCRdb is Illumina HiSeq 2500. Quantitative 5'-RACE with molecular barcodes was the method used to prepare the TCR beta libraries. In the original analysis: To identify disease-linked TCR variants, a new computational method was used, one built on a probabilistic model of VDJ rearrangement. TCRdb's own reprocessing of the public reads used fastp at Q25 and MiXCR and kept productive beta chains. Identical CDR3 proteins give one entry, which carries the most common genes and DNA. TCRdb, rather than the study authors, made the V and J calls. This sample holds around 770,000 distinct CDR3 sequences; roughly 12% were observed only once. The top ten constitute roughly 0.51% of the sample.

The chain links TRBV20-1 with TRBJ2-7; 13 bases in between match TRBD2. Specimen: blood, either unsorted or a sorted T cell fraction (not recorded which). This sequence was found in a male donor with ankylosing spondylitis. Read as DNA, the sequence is TGCAGCGGACTAGCGGGAGTTAACTACGAGCAGTACTTC. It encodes CSGLAGVNYEQYF.